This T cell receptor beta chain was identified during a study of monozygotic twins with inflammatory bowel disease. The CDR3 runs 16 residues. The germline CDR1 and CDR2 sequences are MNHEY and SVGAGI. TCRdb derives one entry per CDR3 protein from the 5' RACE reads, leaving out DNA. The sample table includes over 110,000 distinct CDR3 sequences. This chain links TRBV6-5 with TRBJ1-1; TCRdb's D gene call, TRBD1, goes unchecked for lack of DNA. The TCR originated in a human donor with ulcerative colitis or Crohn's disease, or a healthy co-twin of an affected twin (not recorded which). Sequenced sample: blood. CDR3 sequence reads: CASSYGLDRVNTEAFF.